This T cell receptor (beta chain) appears in the sequencing data of a study of control samples from healthy donors and cancer patients. Some clones are missing from TCRdb's copy, which holds only in-frame ones; the method was immunoSEQ multiplex PCR. The sample shows around 53,000 clones, 70% to 90% of them seen only once. CDR1 is SGHVS and CDR2 is FQNEAQ in the germline V gene. The V and J ends lost 0 bases and 1 base, in that order; junction bases with no gene match: 9. The length of the CDR3 is 18 residues. The TCR comes from a woman between 45 and 65 years old with lung cancer. The sequenced sample was PBMCs. The rearrangement joins TRBV7-8 to TRBJ2-7; 10 bases map to TRBD2. Written as DNA, the CDR3 is TGTGCCAGCAGCTTAGCGATAGGAGTAGCGGGGGGATCCTACGAGCAGTACTTC. Amino acids: CASSLAIGVAGGSYEQYF.